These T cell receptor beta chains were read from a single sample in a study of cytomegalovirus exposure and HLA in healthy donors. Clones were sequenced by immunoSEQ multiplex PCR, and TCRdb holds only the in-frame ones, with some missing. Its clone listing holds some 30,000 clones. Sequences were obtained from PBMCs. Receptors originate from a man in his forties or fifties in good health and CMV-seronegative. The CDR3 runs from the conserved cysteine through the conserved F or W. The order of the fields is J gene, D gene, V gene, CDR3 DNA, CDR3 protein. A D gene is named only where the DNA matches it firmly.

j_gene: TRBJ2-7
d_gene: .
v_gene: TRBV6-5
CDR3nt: TGTGCCAGCAGCTTCGAAACAAACCCTTCTTACGAGCAGTACTTC
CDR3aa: CASSFETNPSYEQYF

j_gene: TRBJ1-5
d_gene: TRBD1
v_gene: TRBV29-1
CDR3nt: TGCAGCGTGGGGGGACAGGGCCTCAATCAGCCCCAGCATTTT
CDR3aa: CSVGGQGLNQPQHF

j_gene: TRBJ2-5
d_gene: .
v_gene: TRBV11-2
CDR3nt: TGTGCCAGCAGCTTACTACAAGAGACCCAGTACTTC
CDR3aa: CASSLLQETQYF

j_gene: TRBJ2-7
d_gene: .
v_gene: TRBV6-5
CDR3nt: TGTGCCAGCAGTTACTCTAGGACAACACCCTACGAGCAGTACTTC
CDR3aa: CASSYSRTTPYEQYF

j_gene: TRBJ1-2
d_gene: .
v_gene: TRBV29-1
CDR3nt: TGCAGCGTTACCCAGCCCGGGGAAGTCAGCCACGGCTACACCTTC
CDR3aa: CSVTQPGEVSHGYTF

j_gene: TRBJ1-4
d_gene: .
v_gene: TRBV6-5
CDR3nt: TGTGCCAGCAGTCCCAGGGGCAATGAAAAACTGTTTTTT
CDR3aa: CASSPRGNEKLFF

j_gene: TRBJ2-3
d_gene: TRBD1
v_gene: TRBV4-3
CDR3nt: TGCGCCAGCAGCCGGACCCTCCAGGGGGCCGCCACAGATACGCAGTATTTT
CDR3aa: CASSRTLQGAATDTQYF

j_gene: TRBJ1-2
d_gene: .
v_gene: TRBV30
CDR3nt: TGTGCCTGGAGTAGGACGATAAACGGGGGTGGCTACACCTTC
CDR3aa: CAWSRTINGGGYTF

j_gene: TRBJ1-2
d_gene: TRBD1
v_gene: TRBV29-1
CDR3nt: TGCAGCGCGGACAGGGGTGTCTCGGGGGGCTACACCTTC
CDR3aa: CSADRGVSGGYTF

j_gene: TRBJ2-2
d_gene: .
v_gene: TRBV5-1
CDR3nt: TGCGCCAGCAGCTTCTACGGGGAGCTGTTTTTT
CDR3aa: CASSFYGELFF

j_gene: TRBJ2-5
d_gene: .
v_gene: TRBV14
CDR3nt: TGTGCCAGCAGCATCTCGGGGGGCGGTCAGACCCAGTACTTC
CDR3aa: CASSISGGGQTQYF

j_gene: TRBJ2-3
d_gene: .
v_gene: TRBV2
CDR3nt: TGTGCCAGCAGCAGACAAATTAGCACAGATACGCAGTATTTT
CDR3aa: CASSRQISTDTQYF

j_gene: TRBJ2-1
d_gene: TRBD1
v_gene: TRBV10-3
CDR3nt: TGTGCCACCGGGACAGGGAACAATGAGCAGTTCTTC
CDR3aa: CATGTGNNEQFF

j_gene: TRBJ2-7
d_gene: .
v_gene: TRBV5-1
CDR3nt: TGCGCCAGCAGCTTGGCCTTTGGAGGGGCCTACGAGCAGTACTTC
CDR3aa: CASSLAFGGAYEQYF

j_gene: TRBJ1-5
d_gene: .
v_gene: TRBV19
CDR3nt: TGTGCCAGTAGTATCCCGGTAGGAGTGAGCGGCAATCAGCCCCAGCATTTT
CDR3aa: CASSIPVGVSGNQPQHF

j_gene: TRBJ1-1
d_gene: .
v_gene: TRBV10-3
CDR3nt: TGTGCCATCAGTGTAGACCAAGAGGCGACTGAAGCTTTCTTT
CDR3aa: CAISVDQEATEAFF

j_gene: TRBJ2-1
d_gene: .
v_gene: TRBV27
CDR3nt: TGTGCCAGCAGTTTCTACGGGGGTGACAATGAGCAGTTCTTC
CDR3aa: CASSFYGGDNEQFF

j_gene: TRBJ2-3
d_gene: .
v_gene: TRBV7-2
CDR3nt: TGTGCCAGCCCCCCTTATGGTGTCTACCCTAGCACAGATACGCAGTATTTT
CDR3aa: CASPPYGVYPSTDTQYF

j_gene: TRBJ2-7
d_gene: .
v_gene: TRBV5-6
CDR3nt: TGTGCCAGCAGCTGGGGGGTTTCCTACGAGCAGTACTTC
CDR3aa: CASSWGVSYEQYF

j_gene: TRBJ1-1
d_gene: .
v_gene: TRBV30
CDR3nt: TGTGCCTGGAATCGAGGGCCCTTGAACACTGAAGCTTTCTTT
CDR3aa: CAWNRGPLNTEAFF

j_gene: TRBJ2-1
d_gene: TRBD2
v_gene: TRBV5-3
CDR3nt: TGTGCCAGAAGCTTTAGCGGGAGCTCCGACAATGAGCAGTTCTTC
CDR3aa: CARSFSGSSDNEQFF

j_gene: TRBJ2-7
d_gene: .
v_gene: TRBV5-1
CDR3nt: TGCGCCAGCAGCCCGGGATCTTACGAGCAGTACTTC
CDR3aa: CASSPGSYEQYF

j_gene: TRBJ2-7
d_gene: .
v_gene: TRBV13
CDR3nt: TGTGCCAGCAGTTCCCTAGACAGCTCCTACGAGCAGTACTTC
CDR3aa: CASSSLDSSYEQYF

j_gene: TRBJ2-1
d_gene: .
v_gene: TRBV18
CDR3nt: TGTGCCAGCTCACCGACAGAATTAAATGAGCAGTTCTTC
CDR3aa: CASSPTELNEQFF

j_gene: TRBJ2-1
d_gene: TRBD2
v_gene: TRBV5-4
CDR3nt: TGTGCCAGCAGCTTTTGGGTGGCTAGCGGGTTCTATGAGCAGTTCTTC
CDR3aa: CASSFWVASGFYEQFF

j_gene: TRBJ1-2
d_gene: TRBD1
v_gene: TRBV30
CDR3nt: TGTGCCTGGAGGGGGACAGATATCTATGGCTACACCTTC
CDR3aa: CAWRGTDIYGYTF

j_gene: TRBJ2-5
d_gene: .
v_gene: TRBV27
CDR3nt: TGTGCCAGCAGTTGGAACAACAGGCGCCACCAAGAGACCCAGTACTTC
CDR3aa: CASSWNNRRHQETQYF

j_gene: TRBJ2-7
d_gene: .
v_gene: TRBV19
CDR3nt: TGTGCCAGTAGTATTGGGACTCCCTACGAGCAGTACTTC
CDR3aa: CASSIGTPYEQYF

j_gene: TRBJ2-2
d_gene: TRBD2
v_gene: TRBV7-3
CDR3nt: TGTGCCAGCAGCCTCGACGGGAGCCTGGGACTAGCGGGTCGAGGGGAGCTGTTTTTT
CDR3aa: CASSLDGSLGLAGRGELFF

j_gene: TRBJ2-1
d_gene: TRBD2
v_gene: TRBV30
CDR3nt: TGTGCCTGGAGTACAAAGCTAGCGGGAGGGGGGAATGAGCAGTTCTTC
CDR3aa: CAWSTKLAGGGNEQFF

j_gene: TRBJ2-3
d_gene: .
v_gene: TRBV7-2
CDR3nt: TGTGCCAGCAGCTTAGTAGCCTCCGGCACAGATACGCAGTATTTT
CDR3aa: CASSLVASGTDTQYF

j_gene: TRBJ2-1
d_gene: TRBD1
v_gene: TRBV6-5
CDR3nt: TGTGCCAGCAGTCCCACGACAGGGGCGGGGAATGAGCAGTTCTTC
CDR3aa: CASSPTTGAGNEQFF

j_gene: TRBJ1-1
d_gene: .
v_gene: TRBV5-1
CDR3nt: TGCGCCAGCAGCTTGGGAGCGGGGAACACTGAAGCTTTCTTT
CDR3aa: CASSLGAGNTEAFF

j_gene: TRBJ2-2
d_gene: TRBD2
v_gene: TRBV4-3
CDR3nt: TGCGCCAGCAGCCAAGACCGGACTAGCTTCACCGGGGAGCTGTTTTTT
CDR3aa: CASSQDRTSFTGELFF